The clone carrying this TCR beta chain was observed a few times. Its antigen remains unidentified. TCRdb keeps only in-frame clones here, not all; method: immunoSEQ multiplex PCR. The sample shows 600,000 to 750,000 clones, about two thirds of them seen only once. CDR1 is LNHDA and CDR2 is SQIVND in the germline V gene (reference sequence). The ends lost 7 bases at V and 0 bases at J; junction bases unmatched: 5. This CDR3 contains 14 residues. The entry originates in a study of shared clonotypes between healthy human individuals. Findings and limits, study-wide: Generation probability values for non-shared clonotypes were lower than those for clonotypes shared by all four donors.

The chain recombines TRBV19 with TRBJ1-1, with 7 nucleotides matching TRBD1. The TCR comes from a woman younger than 45 in good health. The sample comprised memory CD4+ T cells sorted from blood. The subset is: CD45RA-negative fraction. CDR3 protein: CASTSTGLNTEAFF. The CDR3 bases are TGTGCCAGTACCTCGACAGGGCTGAACACTGAAGCTTTCTTT.